Reported below is one T cell receptor (beta chain). TCRdb's table, derived via immunoSEQ multiplex PCR, lists solely in-frame clones and lacks some. This sample yields approximately 260,000 clones, of which 80% to 90% are seen a single time; 3.5% to 5% belongs to the top ten. These data come from a study of blood T cell repertoires in COVID-19. There are 16 residues in the CDR3. Germline CDR1 and CDR2: SGHNT and YYREEE (reference sequence). V was clipped by 0 bases and J by 8 bases, with 20 bases between them. This rearrangement joins TRBV5-4 to TRBJ1-2, with D possibly matching TRBD1 (6 bases). The TCR originated in a middle-aged woman who had recovered from COVID-19. The sample consisted of peripheral blood. The CDR3: CASSLGPTQGVRGYTF. The CDR3 DNA reads TGTGCCAGCAGCTTGGGTCCGACACAGGGTGTGAGGGGCTACACCTTC.